This TCR beta chain emerged from a study of T-cell reconstitution after alpha-beta-depleted transplantation in children (dated by TCRdb to about 2016). Notes on the research overall: T-cell immune reconstitution after TCRalphabeta/CD19-depleted allogeneic hematopoietic cell transplantation in children was quantitatively tracked in the study by means of TCR repertoire profiling. The study at large found these results: In some patients, the high TCRbeta diversity seen at day 60 was put down to recipient T cells and intrathymic progenitors that had survived conditioning. Apparently early alphabetaT-cell count recovery about two months after transplant reportedly relied on only several hundred rapidly expanded clones derived from non-depleted graft cells. Over subsequent months, a decline in hyperexpanded clone frequencies was noted, and after one year, T-cell counts and TCRbeta diversity were mostly ascribed to newly produced T cells.

The method was PCR. The sequencer listed for this sample is Illumina HiSeq 2500. TCR library preparation used molecular barcoding, with unique molecular identifiers applied to normalize quantification of the TCRbeta repertoire. The public reads were quality trimmed at Q25 with fastp and then assembled into clones with MiXCR by TCRdb, keeping productive beta chains. When rows share a CDR3 protein, they turn into one entry using the most common DNA and genes. This sample holds roughly 400,000 distinct CDR3 sequences; about 40% were observed only once. Of the sample, under 35% falls within the top ten clones. The germline ends are 16 bases apart after V is trimmed by 4 bases and J by 0 bases. The germline V gene specifies SGHVS as CDR1 and FQNEAQ as CDR2. CDR3 length: 16 amino acids, cysteine to phenylalanine. The sequence is cut down to CDR3 DNA, 48 bases in frame from base 1. Comment on this clonotype: What antigen it recognizes has not been identified. No much larger clonotype is one base removed from it; base qualities were not supplied.

Taken with the paper, the label for treatment or condition translates to: allogeneic hematopoietic cell transplantation with graft depleted of TCRalphabeta T cells and CD19 B cells. The children who served as transplant recipients had been given grafts of TCRalphabeta/CD19-depleted allogeneic hematopoietic cells. The clonotype originates from a girl aged 2 to 10 with aplastic anemia, due to receive a stem cell transplant. Sample: PBMCs, taken before TCRalphabeta/CD19-depleted stem cell transplant. The rearranged segments are TRBV7-8 and TRBJ2-7; a tentative D call is TRBD1 (7 bases match). In nucleotide form, the sequence is TGTGCCAGCAGCTCAGGGGGGTGGGACTTCTCCTACGAGCAGTACTTC. Its amino acids are CASSSGGWDFSYEQYF.